This TCR beta chain is drawn from a study of blood T cells in healthy people across ages. A J-beta primer mix and a sample-barcoded 5' primer were used in a second PCR of about 7 to 12 cycles. Via MiXCR, TCRdb re-called the 5' RACE reads, giving one row per CDR3 protein. The sample yields around 940,000 distinct CDR3 sequences, roughly 51% seen once. Trimming pared 4 bases from V and 1 base from J, leaving 18 bases between. The CDR3 length is 17 residues. Per germline, CDR1 LGHDT and CDR2 YNNKEL (reference sequence). The TCR sequence derives from an older woman in good health. V usage is TRBV3-1 and J usage is TRBJ2-3, with TRBD1 as a possible D gene (7 bases). Sequencing used blood. This CDR3 is CASSRFLGGTGTDTQYF. CDR3 nucleotide sequence: TGTGCCAGCAGCCGCTTCCTTGGCGGGACAGGCACAGATACGCAGTATTTT.